Given below is one T cell receptor beta chain in context. Its antigen is unknown. At one end the junction does not follow the germline gene, possibly because of a read error. The record originates from a study of blood T cells in healthy people across ages. Alongside a J-beta primer mix, a sample-barcoded 5' primer served in a second PCR lasting 7 to 11 cycles. Individual samples furnished no less than 2.5 million CDR3-containing paired-end reads apiece. MiXCR, run by TCRdb on the 5' RACE reads, gives a single entry per CDR3 protein. The sample holds 800,000 or so distinct CDR3 sequences, around 45% seen once. Germline assignment: CDR1 DFQATT and CDR2 SNEGSKA (reference sequence). The CDR3 length is 14 residues. Study findings and constraints: Measured against age, TCR beta diversity per million T cells decreased in a roughly linear manner.

The sequence derives from an older man in good health. Sequenced input: blood. The chain employs TRBV20-1 and TRBJ2-1; 7 bases are shared with TRBD2. The CDR3 DNA reads TGCAGTGCTAGAGTGGCTAGCGGTTACAATGGGCAGTTCTTC. Translation gives CSARVASGYNGQFF.